The clone carrying this T cell receptor beta chain was observed a handful of times. Its antigen is not identified. It was through 5'RACE template switching that TCR cDNA was made, with a universal primer site and UMIs added. TCRdb processed the 5' RACE reads anew with MiXCR; each CDR3 protein has one entry. The sample comprises around 340,000 distinct CDR3 sequences, roughly an eighth of which are singletons, and roughly 3% rests with the top ten. This sample was taken from a study of T cells after yellow fever vaccination. Study-wide background: SMART-Seq v4 Ultra Low Input prepared libraries from low-cell fractions.

Germline values: CDR1 SEHNR, CDR2 FQNEAQ (reference sequence). This CDR3 is 18 amino acids long. J lost 5 bases, V lost 2 bases, and 10 bases had no gene match. Study-wide results and caveats: A small share of clonotypes appeared in both CD4 and CD8 compartments.

The material sequenced was CD4+ T cells sorted from PBMCs, taken 15 days after the yellow fever booster vaccination. The chain employs TRBV7-9 and TRBJ2-5; TRBD2 matches 14 bases. The clonotype was recovered from a man between 18 and 35 years old who received the YFV17D yellow fever vaccine. The CDR3 DNA follows: TGTGCCAGCAGCTTACCCCGGGGACTAGCGGGGGCCGGGGAGACCCAGTACTTC. Amino acid sequence: CASSLPRGLAGAGETQYF.